This T cell receptor (beta chain) was sequenced during a study of cytomegalovirus exposure and HLA in healthy donors. CDR1 and CDR2 (germline): SGHVS, FQNEAQ. The V and J ends lost 6 bases and 6 bases respectively, with 8 bases between them. The CDR3 has 12 amino acids. Use of 60 Vbeta and 13 Jbeta primers characterized the PCR. Method: immunoSEQ multiplex PCR; TCRdb's copy keeps in-frame clones and lacks some. The data contain 150,000 to 200,000 clones, approximately 12% of them singletons. The receptor's source is a man aged 45 to 65 in good health and CMV-seropositive. This chain joins TRBV7-8 and TRBJ2-2; the D is unclear. The source material was PBMCs. The CDR3 loop is CASRASPGELFF. CDR3 coding DNA: TGTGCCAGCAGGGCCTCGCCCGGGGAGCTGTTTTTT.